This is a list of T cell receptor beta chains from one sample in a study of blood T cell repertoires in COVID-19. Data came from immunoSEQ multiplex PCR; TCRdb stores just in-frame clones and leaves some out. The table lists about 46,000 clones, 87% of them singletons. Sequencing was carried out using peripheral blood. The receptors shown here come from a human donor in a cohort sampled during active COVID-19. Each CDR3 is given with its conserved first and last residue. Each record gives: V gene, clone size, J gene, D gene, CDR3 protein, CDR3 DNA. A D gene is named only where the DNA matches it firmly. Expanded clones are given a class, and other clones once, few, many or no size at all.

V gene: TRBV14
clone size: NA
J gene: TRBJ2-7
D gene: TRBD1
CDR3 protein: CASSLRTGGFSEQYF
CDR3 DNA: TGTGCCAGCAGCCTCCGAACAGGGGGGTTTTCTGAGCAGTACTTC

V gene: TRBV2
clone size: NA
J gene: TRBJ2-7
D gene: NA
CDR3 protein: CASSESRNYEQYF
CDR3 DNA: TGTGCCAGCAGTGAATCGCGGAACTACGAGCAGTACTTC

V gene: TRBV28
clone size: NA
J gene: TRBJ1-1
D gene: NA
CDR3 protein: CASSFGLMNTEAFF
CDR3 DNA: TGTGCCAGCAGTTTCGGACTTATGAACACTGAAGCTTTCTTT

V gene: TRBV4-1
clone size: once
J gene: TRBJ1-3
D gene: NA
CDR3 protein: CASTAGDSGNTIYF
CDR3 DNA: TGCGCCAGTACTGCCGGGGACTCTGGAAACACCATATATTTT

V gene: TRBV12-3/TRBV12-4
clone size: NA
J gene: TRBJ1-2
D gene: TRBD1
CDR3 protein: CASIFGTGGYTF
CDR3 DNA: TGTGCCAGCATCTTCGGGACAGGAGGCTACACCTTC

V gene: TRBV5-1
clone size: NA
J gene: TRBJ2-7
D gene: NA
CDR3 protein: CASSFNSGYEQYF
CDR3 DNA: TGCGCCAGCAGCTTCAACTCGGGTTACGAGCAGTACTTC

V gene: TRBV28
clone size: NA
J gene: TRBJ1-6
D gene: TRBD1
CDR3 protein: CASSSGTGFNSPLHF
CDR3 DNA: TGTGCCAGCAGTTCCGGGACAGGGTTTAATTCACCCCTCCACTTT

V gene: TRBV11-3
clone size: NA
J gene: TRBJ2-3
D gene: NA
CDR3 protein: CASSKLEADTQYF
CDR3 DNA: TGTGCCAGCAGCAAACTGGAGGCAGATACGCAGTATTTT

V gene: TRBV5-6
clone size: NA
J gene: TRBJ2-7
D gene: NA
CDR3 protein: CASSLETAGPNEQYF
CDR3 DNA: TGTGCCAGCAGCTTGGAGACAGCTGGGCCCAACGAGCAGTACTTC

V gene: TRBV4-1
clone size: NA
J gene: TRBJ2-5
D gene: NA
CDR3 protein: CASSHGQRQETQYF
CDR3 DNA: TGCGCCAGCAGCCACGGACAGCGCCAAGAGACCCAGTACTTC

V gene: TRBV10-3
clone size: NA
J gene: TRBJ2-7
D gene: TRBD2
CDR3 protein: CAIRGLAGGPHEQYF
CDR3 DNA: TGTGCCATCAGGGGACTAGCGGGGGGGCCCCACGAGCAGTACTTC

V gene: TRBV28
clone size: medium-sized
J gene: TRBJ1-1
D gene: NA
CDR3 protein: CASSLPGQAFF
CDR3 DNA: TGTGCCAGCAGTTTACCAGGGCAAGCTTTCTTT

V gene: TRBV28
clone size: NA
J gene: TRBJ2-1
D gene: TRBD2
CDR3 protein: CASSPPPGLGSYNEQFF
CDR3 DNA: TGTGCCAGCAGTCCACCGCCGGGACTAGGGTCCTACAATGAGCAGTTCTTC

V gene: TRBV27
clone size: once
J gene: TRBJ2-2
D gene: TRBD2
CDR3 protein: CASSANGRAGTGELFF
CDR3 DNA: TGTGCCAGCTCGGCGAACGGGAGGGCTGGTACCGGGGAGCTGTTTTTT

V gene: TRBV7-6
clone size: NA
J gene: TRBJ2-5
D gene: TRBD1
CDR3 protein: CASSSRQGAWETQYF
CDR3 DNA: TGTGCCAGCAGCTCCCGACAGGGGGCCTGGGAGACCCAGTACTTC

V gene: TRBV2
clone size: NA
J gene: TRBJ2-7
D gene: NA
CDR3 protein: CASSQTRGLAGEQYF
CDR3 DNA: TGTGCCAGCAGTCAAACCCGAGGGCTCGCGGGCGAGCAGTACTTC

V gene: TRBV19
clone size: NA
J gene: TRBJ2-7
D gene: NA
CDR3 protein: CAARKGPSTQQYF
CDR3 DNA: TGTGCGGCGAGGAAAGGCCCTTCTACGCAGCAGTACTTC

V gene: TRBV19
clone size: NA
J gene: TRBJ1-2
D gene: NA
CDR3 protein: CASSTRGYGYTF
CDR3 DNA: TGTGCCAGTAGTACACGGGGGTACGGCTACACCTTC

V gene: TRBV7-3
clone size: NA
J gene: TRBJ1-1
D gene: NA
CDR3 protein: CASSFSGGDTEAFF
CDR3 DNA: TGTGCCAGCAGCTTTTCCGGGGGAGACACTGAAGCTTTCTTT

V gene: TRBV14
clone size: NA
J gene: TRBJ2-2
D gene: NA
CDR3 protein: CASSQGQYTGELFF
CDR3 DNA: TGTGCCAGCAGCCAGGGCCAGTACACCGGGGAGCTGTTTTTT

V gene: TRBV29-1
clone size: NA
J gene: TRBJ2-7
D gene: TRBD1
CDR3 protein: CSAGTGGPYEQYF
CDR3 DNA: TGCAGCGCCGGGACAGGGGGCCCCTACGAGCAGTACTTC

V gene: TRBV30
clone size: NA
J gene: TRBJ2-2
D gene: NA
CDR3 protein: CAWSLLPTNTGELFF
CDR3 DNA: TGTGCCTGGAGTTTACTCCCAACTAACACCGGGGAGCTGTTTTTT

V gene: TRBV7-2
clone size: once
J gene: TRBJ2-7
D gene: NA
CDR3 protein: CASSSQGGTASYEQYF
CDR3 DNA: TGTGCCAGCAGCTCGCAAGGCGGGACAGCGTCCTACGAGCAGTACTTC

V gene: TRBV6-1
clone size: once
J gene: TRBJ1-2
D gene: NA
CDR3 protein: CASSEATGGGYTF
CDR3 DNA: TGTGCCAGCAGTGAAGCGACCGGGGGTGGCTACACCTTC

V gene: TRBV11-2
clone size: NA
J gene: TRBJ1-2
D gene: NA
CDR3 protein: CASSPDGGGYGYTF
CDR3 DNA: TGTGCCAGCAGCCCGGACGGGGGAGGCTATGGCTACACCTTC

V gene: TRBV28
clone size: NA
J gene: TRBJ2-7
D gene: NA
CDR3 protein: CASSFPPRVGSSYEQYF
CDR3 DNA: TGTGCCAGCAGTTTCCCCCCGAGGGTGGGGAGCTCCTACGAGCAGTACTTC

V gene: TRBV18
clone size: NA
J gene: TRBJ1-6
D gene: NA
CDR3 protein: CASSPGGSYNSPLHF
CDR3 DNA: TGTGCCAGCTCACCGGGAGGCTCCTATAATTCACCCCTCCACTTT

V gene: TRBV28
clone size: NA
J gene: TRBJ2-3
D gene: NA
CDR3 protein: CASSLSISGTDTQYF
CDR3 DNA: TGTGCCAGCAGTTTATCTATTAGCGGCACAGATACGCAGTATTTT

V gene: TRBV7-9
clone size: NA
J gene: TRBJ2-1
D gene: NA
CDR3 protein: CASSLRGGYNEQFF
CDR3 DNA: TGTGCCAGCAGCTTGAGGGGAGGCTACAATGAGCAGTTCTTC

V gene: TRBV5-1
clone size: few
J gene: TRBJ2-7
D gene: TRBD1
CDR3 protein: CASSLIQGQLYEQYF
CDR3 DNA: TGCGCCAGCAGCTTGATCCAGGGACAGCTCTACGAGCAGTACTTC

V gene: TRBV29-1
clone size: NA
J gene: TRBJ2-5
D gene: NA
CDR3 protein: CSASGGAETQYF
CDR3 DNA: TGCAGCGCCTCGGGGGGCGCAGAGACCCAGTACTTC